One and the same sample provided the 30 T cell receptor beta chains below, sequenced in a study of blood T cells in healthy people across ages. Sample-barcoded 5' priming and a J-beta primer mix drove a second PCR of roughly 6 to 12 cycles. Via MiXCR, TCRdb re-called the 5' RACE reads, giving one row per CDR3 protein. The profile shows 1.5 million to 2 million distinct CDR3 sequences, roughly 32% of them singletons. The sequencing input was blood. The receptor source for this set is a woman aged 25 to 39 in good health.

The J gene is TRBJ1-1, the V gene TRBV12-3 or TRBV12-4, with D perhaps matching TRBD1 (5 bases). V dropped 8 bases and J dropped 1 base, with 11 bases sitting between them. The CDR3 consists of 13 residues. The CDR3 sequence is CASWDRPNTEAFF. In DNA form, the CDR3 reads TGTGCCAGCTGGGACCGGCCGAACACTGAAGCTTTCTTT.

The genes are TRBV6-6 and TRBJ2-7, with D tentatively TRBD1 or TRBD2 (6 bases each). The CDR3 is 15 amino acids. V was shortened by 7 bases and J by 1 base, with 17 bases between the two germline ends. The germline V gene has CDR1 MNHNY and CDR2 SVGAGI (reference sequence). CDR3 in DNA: TGTGCCAGCACTACCGAGGGGGAGGCGTCCTACGAGCAGTACTTC. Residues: CASTTEGEASYEQYF.

In DNA, the CDR3 is TGTGCCAGCAGCCCGCTATCTGGAGCACACTATAAACAAGAGACCCAGTACTTC. Its translation is CASSPLSGAHYKQETQYF. V is TRBV9 and J is TRBJ2-5, with D unresolved. Germline V CDR1 and CDR2: SGDLS, YYNGEE. Trimming pared 4 bases from V and 2 bases from J, leaving 24 bases between. CDR3 length equals 18 residues.

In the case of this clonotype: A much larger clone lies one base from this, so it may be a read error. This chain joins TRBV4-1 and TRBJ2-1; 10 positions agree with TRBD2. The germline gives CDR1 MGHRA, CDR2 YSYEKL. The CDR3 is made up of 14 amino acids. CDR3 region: CARSQEGLASEQFF. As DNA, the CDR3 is TGCGCCCGCAGCCAAGAGGGACTAGCGTCGGAGCAGTTCTTC.

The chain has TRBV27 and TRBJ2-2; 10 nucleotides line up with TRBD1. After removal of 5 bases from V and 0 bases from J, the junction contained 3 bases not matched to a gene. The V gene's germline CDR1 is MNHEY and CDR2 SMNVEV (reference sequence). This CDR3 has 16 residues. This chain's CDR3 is CASSPTGGANTGELFF. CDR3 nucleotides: TGTGCCAGCAGTCCGACAGGGGGCGCGAACACCGGGGAGCTGTTTTTT.

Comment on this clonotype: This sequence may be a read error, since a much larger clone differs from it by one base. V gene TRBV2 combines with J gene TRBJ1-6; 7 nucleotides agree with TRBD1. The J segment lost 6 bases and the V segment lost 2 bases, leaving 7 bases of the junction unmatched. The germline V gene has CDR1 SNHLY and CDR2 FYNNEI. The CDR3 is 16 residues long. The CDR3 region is CASSERGRDSNSPLHF. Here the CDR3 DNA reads TGTGCCAGCAGTGAACGTGGCAGGGACAGTAATTCACCCCTCCACTTT.

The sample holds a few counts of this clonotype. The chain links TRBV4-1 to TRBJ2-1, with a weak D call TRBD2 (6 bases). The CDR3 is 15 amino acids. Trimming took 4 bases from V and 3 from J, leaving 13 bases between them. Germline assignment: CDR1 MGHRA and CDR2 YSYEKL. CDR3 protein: CASSRGDGGYNEQFF. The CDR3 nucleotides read TGCGCCAGCAGCCGGGGGGACGGCGGCTACAATGAGCAGTTCTTC.

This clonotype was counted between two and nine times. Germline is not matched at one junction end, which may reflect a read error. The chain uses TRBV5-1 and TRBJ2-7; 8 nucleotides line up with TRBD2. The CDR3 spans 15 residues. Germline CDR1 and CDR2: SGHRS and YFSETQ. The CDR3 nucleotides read TGTGCCAGCAGCTTAGAACTAGCGGAAACCTACGAGCAGTACTTC. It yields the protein CASSLELAETYEQYF.

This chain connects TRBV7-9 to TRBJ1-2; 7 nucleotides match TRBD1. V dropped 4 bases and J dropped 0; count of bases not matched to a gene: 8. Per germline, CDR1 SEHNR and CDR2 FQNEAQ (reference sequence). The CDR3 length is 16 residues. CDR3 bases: TGTGCCAGCAGCTCTGAGCGACAGGGAACTAACTATGGCTACACCTTC. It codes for CASSSERQGTNYGYTF.

CDR3 region: CAISEKWEQFF. The CDR3 DNA sequence: TGTGCCATCAGTGAGAAGTGGGAGCAGTTCTTC. V and J are TRBV10-3 and TRBJ2-1; D call uncertain. Germline values: CDR1 ENHRY, CDR2 SYGVKD. Trimming took off 2 bases at V and 10 bases at J, with 6 bases between the two ends. The CDR3 is 11 amino acids.

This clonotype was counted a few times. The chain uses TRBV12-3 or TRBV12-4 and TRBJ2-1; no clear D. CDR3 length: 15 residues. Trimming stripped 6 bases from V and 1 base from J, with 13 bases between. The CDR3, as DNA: TGTGCCAGCAGGTATCGTAGACGATCCTACAATGAGCAGTTCTTC. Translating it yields CASRYRRRSYNEQFF.

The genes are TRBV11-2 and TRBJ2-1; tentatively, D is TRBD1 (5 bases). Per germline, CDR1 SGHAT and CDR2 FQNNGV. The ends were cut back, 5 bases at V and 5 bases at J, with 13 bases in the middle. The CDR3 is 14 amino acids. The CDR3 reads CASSRTIRNNEQFF. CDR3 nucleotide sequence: TGTGCCAGCAGCAGGACAATTCGAAACAATGAGCAGTTCTTC.

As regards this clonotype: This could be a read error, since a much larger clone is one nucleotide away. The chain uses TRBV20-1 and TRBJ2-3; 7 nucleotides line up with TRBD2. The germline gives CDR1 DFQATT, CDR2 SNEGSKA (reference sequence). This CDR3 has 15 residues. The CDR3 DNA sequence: TGCAGTGCCCTCTCGGGAGGATCTAGCACAGATCCGCAGTATTTT. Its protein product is CSALSGGSSTDPQYF.

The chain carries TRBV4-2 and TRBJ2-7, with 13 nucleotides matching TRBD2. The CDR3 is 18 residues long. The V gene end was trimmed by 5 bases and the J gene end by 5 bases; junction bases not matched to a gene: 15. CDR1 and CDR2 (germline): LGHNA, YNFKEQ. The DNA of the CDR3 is TGTGCCAGCAGCTTCGGACTAGCGGGAGAATTAAGTATGGACGAGCAGTACTTC. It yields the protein CASSFGLAGELSMDEQYF.

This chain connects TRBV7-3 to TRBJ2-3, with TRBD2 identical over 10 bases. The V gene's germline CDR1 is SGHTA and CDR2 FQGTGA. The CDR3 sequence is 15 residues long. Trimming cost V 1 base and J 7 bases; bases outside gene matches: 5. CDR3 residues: CASSLRASGGHTQYF. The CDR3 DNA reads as TGTGCCAGCAGCTTAAGGGCTAGCGGGGGTCATACGCAGTATTTT.

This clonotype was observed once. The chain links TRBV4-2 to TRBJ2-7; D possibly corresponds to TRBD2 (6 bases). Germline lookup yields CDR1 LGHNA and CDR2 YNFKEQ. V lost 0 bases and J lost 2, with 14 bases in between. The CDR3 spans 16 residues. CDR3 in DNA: TGTGCCAGCAGCCAAGAGCTTGGAGGGAGTACCTACGAGCAGTACTTC. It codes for CASSQELGGSTYEQYF.

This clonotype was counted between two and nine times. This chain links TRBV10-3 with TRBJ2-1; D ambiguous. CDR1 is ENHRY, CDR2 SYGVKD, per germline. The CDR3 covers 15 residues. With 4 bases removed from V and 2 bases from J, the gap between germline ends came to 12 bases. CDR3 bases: TGTGCCATCAGTGCTCAGGAAATTGCCTACAATGAGCAGTTCTTC. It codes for CAISAQEIAYNEQFF.

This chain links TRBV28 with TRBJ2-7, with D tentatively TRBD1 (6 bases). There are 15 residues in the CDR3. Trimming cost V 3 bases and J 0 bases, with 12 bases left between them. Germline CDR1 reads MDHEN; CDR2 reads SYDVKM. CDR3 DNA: TGTGCCAGCAGTTTTTTGGACAGCAGCTCCTACGAGCAGTACTTC. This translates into CASSFLDSSSYEQYF. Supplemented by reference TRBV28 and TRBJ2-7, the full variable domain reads DVKVTQSSRYLVKRTGEKVFLECVQDMDHENMFWYRQDPGLGLRLIYFSYDVKMKEKGDIPEGYSVSREKKERFSLILESASTNQTSMYLCASSFLDSSSYEQYFGPGTRLTVT.

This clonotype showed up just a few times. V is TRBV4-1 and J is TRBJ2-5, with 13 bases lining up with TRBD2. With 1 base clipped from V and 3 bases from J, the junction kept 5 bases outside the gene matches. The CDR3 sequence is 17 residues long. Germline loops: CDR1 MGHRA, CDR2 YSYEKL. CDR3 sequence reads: CASSQGLAGGIKETQYF. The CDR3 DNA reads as TGCGCCAGCAGCCAAGGACTAGCGGGGGGCATAAAAGAGACCCAGTACTTC.

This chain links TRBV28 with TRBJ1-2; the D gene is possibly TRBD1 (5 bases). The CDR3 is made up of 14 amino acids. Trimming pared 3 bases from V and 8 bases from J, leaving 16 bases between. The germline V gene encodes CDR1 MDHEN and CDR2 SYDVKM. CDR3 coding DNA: TGTGCCAGCAGTTTCCCCCGGCCAGGGTGGGGCTACACCTTC. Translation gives CASSFPRPGWGYTF.

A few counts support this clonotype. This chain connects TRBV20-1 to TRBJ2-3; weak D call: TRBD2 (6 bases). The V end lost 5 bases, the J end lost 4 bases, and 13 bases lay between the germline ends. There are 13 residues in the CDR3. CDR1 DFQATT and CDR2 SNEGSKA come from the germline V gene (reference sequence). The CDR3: CSAGRDPPDTQYF. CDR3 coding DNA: TGCAGTGCTGGGCGGGATCCCCCAGATACGCAGTATTTT.

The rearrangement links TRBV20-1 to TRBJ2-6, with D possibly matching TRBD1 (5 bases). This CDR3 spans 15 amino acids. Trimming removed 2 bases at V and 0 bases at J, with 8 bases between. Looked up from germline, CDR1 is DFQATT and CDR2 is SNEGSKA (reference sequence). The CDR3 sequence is CSARKGNSGANVLTF. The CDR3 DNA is TGCAGTGCTAGAAAGGGGAACTCTGGGGCCAACGTCCTGACTTTC.

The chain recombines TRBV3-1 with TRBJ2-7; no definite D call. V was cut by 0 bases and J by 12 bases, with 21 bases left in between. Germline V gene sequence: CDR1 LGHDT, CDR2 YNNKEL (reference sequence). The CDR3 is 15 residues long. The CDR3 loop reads CASSQEWAPSAKRYF. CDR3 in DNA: TGTGCCAGCAGCCAAGAATGGGCCCCGTCTGCAAAGCGGTACTTC.

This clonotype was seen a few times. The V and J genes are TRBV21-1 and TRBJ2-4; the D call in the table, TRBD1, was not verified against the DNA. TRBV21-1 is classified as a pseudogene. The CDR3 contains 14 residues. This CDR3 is CASISDRRKSLQYF. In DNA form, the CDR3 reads TGTGCCAGCATTTCGGACAGACGAAAAAGCCTTCAGTACTTC.

CDR3 residues: CSARRGGDTEAFF. The CDR3 DNA reads TGCAGTGCTAGAAGGGGAGGGGACACTGAAGCTTTCTTT. The rearrangement uses TRBV20-1 and TRBJ1-1; maybe TRBD1 (5 bases). This CDR3 has 13 residues. V was trimmed by 2 bases and J by 3 bases, leaving 10 bases between them. CDR1 and CDR2 from the germline V gene are DFQATT and SNEGSKA (reference sequence).

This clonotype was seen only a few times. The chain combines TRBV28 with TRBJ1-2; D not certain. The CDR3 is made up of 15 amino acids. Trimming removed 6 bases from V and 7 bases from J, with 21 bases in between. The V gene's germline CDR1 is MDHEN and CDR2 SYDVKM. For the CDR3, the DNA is TGTGCCAGCAGCTTCAAAGTCCAGAAACGCTTTGGCTACACCTTC. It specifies CASSFKVQKRFGYTF.

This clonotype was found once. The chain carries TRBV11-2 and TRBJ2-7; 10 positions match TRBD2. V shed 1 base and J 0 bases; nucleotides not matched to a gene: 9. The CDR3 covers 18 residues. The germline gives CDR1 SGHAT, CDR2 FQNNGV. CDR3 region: CASSLVVAGGLSSYEQYF. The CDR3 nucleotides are TGTGCCAGCAGCTTAGTAGTAGCGGGGGGACTATCCTCCTACGAGCAGTACTTC.

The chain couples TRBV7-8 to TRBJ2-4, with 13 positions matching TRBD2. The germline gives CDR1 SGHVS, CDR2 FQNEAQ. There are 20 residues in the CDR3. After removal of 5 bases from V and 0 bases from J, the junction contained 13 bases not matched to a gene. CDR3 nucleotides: TGTGCCAGCAGCCGACCCGGGACTAGCGGGACACAAATAGCCAAAAACATTCAGTACTTC. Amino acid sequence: CASSRPGTSGTQIAKNIQYF.

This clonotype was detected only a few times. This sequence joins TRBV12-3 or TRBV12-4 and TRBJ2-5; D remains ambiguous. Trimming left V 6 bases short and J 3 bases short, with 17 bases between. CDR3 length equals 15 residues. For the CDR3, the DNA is TGTGCCAGCAGCTCCGAGGTAGGGTACAAAGAGACCCAGTACTTC. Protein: CASSSEVGYKETQYF.

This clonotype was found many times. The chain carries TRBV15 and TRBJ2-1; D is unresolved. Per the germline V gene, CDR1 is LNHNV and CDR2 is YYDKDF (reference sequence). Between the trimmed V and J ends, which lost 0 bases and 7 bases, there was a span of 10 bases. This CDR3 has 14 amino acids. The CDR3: CATSRDRVGNEQFF. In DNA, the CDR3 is TGTGCCACCAGCAGAGATCGGGTCGGGAATGAGCAGTTCTTC.